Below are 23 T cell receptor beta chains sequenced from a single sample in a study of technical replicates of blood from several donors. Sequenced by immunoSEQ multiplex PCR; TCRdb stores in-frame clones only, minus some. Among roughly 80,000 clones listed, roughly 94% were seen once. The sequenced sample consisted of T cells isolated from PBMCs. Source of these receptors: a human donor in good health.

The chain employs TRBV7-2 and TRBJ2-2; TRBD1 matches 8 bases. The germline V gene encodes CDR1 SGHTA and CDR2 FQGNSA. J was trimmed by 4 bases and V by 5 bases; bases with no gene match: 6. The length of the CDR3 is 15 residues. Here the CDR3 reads CASSIWTGSTGELFF. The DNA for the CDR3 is TGTGCCAGCAGCATCTGGACAGGGAGCACCGGGGAGCTGTTTTTT.

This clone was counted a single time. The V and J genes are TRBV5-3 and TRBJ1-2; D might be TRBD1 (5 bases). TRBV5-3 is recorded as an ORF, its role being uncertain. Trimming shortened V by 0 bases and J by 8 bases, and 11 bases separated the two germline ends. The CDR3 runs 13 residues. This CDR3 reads CARSLAREDGYTF. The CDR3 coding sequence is TGTGCCAGAAGCTTGGCCAGGGAGGACGGCTACACCTTC.

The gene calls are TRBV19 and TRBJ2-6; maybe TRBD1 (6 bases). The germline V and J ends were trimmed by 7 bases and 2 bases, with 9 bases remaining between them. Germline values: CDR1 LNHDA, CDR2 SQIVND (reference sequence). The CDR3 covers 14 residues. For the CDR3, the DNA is TGTGCCAGTAACGCAGGGGCTGGGGCCAACGTCCTGACTTTC. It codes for CASNAGAGANVLTF.

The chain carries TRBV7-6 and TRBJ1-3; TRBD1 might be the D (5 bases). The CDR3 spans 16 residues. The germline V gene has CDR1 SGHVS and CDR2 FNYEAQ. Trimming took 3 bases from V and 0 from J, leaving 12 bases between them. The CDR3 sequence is CASSLQGWSSGNTIYF. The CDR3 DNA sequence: TGTGCCAGCAGCTTGCAGGGCTGGAGCTCTGGAAACACCATATATTTT.

This CDR3 reads CASSLADNEQFF. Written as DNA, the CDR3 is TGTGCCAGCAGTCTAGCAGACAATGAGCAGTTCTTC. The chain couples TRBV27 to TRBJ2-1; maybe TRBD2 (5 bases). The germline gives CDR1 MNHEY, CDR2 SMNVEV (reference sequence). CDR3 size: 12 residues. V lost 5 bases to trimming and J lost 5 bases, with 7 bases between them.

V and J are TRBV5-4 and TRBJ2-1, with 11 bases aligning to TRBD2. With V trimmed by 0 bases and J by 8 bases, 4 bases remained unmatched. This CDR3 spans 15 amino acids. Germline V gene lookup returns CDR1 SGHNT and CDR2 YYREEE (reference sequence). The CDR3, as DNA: TGTGCCAGCAGCTTGGAACTAGCGGGAGAGTATGAGCAGTTCTTC. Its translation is CASSLELAGEYEQFF.

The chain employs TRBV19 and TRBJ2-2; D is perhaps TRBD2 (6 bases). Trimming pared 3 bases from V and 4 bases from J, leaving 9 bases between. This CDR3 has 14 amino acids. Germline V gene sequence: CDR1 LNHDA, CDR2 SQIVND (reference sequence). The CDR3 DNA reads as TGTGCCAGTAGTATCGCGCGGGGCACCGGGGAGCTGTTTTTT. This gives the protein CASSIARGTGELFF.

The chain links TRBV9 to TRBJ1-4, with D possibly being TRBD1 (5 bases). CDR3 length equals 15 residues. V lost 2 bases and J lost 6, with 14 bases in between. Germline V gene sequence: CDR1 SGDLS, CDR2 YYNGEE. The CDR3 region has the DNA TGTGCCAGCAGCGTCGGGGGAGGGATCTATGAAAAACTGTTTTTT. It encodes CASSVGGGIYEKLFF.

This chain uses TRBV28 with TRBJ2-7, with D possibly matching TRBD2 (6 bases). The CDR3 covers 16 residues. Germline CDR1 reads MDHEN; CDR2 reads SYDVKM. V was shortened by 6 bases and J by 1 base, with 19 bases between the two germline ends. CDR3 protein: CASSLGNLARSYEQYF. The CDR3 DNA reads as TGTGCCAGCAGCCTAGGTAATCTAGCGAGATCCTACGAGCAGTACTTC.

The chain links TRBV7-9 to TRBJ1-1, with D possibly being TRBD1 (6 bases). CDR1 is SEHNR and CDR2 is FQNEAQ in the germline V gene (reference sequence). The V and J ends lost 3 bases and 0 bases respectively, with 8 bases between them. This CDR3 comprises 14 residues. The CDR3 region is CASSLGHLNTEAFF. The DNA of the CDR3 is TGTGCCAGCAGCTTGGGACATTTGAACACTGAAGCTTTCTTT.

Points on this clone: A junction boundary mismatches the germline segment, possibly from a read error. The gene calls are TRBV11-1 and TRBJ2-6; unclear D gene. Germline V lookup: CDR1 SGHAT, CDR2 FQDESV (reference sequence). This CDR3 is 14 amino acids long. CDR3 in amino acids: CASSLSSWANVLTF. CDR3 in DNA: TGTGCCAGCAGCCTATCCTCTTGGGCCAACGTCCTGACTTTC. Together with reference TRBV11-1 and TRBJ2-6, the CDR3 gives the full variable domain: EAEVAQSPRYKITEKSQAVAFWCDPISGHATLYWYRQILGQGPELLVQFQDESVVDDSQLPKDRFSAERLKGVDSTLKIQPAELGDSAMYLCASSLSSWANVLTFGAGSRLTVL.

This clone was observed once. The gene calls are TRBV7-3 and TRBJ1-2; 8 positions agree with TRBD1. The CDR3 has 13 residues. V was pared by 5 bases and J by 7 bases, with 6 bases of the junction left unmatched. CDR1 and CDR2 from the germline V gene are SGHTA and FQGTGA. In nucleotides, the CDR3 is TGTGCCAGCAGCCCGACAGGGGAGGGTGGCTACACCTTC. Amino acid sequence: CASSPTGEGGYTF. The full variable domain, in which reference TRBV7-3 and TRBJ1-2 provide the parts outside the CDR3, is GAGVSQTPSNKVTEKGKYVELRCDPISGHTALYWYRQSLGQGPEFLIYFQGTGAADDSGLPNDRFFAVRPEGSVSTLKIQRTERGDSAVYLCASSPTGEGGYTFGSGTRLTVV.

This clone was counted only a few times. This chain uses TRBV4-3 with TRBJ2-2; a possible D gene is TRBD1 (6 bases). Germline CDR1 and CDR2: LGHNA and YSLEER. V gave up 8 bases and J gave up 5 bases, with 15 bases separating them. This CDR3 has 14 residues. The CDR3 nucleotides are TGCGCCAGCGGAAGGGGGTCTTCGACCGGGGAGCTGTTTTTT. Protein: CASGRGSSTGELFF.

The CDR3 here is CASSLGGAGDYEQYF. The CDR3 DNA sequence: TGCGCCAGCAGCTTGGGTGGAGCGGGAGACTACGAGCAGTACTTC. The V call is TRBV5-1, the J call TRBJ2-7, with 8 bases aligning to TRBD2. V trimming: 0 bases; J trimming: 3 bases; junction bases outside the gene matches: 5. The CDR3 consists of 15 residues. Germline V CDR1 and CDR2: SGHRS, YFSETQ.

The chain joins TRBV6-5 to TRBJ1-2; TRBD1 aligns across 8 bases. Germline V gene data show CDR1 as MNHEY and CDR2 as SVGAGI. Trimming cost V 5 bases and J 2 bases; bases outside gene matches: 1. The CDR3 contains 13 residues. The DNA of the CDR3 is TGTGCCAGCAGTCGACAGGGGAACTATGGCTACACCTTC. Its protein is CASSRQGNYGYTF.

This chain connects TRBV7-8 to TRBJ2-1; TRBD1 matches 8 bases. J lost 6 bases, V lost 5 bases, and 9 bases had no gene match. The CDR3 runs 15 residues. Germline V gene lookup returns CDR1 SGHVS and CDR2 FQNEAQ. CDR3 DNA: TGTGCCAGCAGCCCGGGGAGGACAGGGTTCAATGAGCAGTTCTTC. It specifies CASSPGRTGFNEQFF.

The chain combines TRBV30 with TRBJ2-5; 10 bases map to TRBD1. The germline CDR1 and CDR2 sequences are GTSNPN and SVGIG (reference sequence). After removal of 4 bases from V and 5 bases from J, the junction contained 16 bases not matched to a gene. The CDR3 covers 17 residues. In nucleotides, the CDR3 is TGTGCCTGGACGCGTGATAGGGGGACAGGGGACATGGAGACCCAGTACTTC. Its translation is CAWTRDRGTGDMETQYF.

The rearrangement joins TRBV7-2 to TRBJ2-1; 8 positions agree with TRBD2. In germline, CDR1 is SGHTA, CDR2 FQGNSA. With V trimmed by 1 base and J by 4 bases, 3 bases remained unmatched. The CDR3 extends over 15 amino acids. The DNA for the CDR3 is TGTGCCAGCAGCTTAGACGTAGCGGGATACAATGAGCAGTTCTTC. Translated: CASSLDVAGYNEQFF.

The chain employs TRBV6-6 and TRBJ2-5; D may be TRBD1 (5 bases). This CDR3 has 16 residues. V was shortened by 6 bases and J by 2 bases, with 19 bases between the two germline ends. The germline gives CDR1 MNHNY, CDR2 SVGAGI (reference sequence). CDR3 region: CASRNPRGSAQETQYF. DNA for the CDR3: TGTGCCAGCAGAAACCCAAGGGGCAGTGCTCAAGAGACCCAGTACTTC.

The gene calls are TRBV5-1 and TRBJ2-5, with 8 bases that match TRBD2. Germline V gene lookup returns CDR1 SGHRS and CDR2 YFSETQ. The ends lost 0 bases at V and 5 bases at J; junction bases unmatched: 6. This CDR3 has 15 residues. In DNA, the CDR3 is TGCGCCAGCAGCTTGGACGGGAGGGCCGATGAGACCCAGTACTTC. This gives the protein CASSLDGRADETQYF.

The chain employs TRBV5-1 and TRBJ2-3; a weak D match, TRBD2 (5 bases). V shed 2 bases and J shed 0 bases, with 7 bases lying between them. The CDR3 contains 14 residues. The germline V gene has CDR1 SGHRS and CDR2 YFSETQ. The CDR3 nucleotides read TGCGCCAGCAGCTTCGGGATAAGCACAGATACGCAGTATTTT. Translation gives CASSFGISTDTQYF.

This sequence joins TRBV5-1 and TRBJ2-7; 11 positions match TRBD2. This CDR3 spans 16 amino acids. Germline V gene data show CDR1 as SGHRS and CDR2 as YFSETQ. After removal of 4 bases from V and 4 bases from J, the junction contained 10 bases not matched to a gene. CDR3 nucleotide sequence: TGCGCCAGCAGCCCCCTAGCGGGAGGCAACAGGTACGAGCAGTACTTC. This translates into CASSPLAGGNRYEQYF.

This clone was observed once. CDR3 sequence reads: CASSFIQGYYEQYF. The DNA for the CDR3 is TGTGCCAGCAGCTTCATCCAGGGGTACTACGAGCAGTACTTC. The chain carries TRBV5-6 and TRBJ2-7; D is perhaps TRBD1 (6 bases). V was trimmed by 2 bases and J by 3 bases, leaving 12 bases between them. Germline CDR1 and CDR2: SGHDT and YYEEEE. The CDR3 is 14 residues long. The whole variable domain, remainder taken from reference TRBV5-6 and TRBJ2-7, is DAGVTQSPTHLIKTRGQQVTLRCSPKSGHDTVSWYQQALGQGPQFIFQYYEEEERQRGNFPDRFSGHQFPNYSSELNVNALLLGDSALYLCASSFIQGYYEQYFGPGTRLTVT.